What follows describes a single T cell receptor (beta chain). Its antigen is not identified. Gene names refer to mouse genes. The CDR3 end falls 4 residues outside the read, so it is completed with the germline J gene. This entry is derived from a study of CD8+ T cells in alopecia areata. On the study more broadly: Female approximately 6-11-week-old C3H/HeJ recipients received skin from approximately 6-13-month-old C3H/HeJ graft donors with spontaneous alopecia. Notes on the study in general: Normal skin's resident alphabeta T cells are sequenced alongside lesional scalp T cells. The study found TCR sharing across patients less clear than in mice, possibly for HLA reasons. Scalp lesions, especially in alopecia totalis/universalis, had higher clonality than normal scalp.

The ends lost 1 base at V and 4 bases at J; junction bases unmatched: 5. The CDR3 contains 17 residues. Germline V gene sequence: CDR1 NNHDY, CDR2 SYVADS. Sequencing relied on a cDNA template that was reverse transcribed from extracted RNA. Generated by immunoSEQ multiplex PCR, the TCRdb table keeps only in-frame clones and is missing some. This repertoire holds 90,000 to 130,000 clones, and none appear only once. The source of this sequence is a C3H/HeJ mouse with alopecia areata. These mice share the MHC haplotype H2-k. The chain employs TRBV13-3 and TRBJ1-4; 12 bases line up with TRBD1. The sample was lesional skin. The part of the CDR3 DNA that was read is TGTGCCAGCAGTGATCCCGGGACAGGGGGCTTCAACGAA. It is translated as CASSDPGTGGFNE. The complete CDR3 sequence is CASSDPGTGGFNERLFF.